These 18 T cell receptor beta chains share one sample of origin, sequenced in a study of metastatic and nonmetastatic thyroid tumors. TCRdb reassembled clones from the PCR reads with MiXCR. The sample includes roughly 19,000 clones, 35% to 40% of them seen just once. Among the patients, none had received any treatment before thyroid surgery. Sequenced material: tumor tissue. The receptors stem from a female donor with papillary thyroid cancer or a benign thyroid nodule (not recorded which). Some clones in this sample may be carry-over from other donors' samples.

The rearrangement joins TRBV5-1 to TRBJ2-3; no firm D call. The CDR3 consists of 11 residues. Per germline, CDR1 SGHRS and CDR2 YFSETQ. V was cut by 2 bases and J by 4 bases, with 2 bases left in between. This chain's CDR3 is CASSFADTQYF. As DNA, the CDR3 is TGCGCCAGCAGCTTCGCAGATACGCAGTATTTT.

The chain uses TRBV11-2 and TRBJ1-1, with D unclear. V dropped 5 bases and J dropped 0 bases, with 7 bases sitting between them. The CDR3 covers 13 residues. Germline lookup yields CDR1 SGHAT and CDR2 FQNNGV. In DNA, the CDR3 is TGTGCCAGCAGCCTCACAGTGAACACTGAAGCTTTCTTT. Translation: CASSLTVNTEAFF.

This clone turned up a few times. The DNA for the CDR3 is TGTGCCACCATGGGCTCTGGGGCCAACGTCCTGACTTTC. This translates into CATMGSGANVLTF. The rearrangement links TRBV24-1 to TRBJ2-6; the D is unclear. The CDR3 runs 13 residues. The V gene's germline CDR1 is KGHDR and CDR2 SFDVKD. Deletions cut 8 bases from V and 0 bases from J, with 4 bases between.

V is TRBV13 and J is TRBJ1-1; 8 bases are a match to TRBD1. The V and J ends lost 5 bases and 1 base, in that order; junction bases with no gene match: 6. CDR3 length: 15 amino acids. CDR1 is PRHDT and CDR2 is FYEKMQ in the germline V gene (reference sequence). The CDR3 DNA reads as TGTGCCAGCAGCCCTGACAGGGGAACGAACACTGAAGCTTTCTTT. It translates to CASSPDRGTNTEAFF.

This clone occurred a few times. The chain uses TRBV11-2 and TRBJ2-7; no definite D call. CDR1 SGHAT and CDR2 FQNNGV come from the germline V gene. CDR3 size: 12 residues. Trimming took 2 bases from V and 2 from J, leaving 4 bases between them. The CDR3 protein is CASSLRPYEQYF. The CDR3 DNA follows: TGTGCCAGCAGCTTACGGCCCTACGAGCAGTACTTC.

CDR3 in amino acids: CASSFVLAGNNEQFF. The CDR3 DNA sequence: TGTGCCAGCAGCTTCGTACTAGCGGGGAACAATGAGCAGTTCTTC. The chain uses TRBV11-2 and TRBJ2-1; 10 bases map to TRBD2. The CDR3 spans 15 residues. Trimming at V came to 3 bases and at J to 5 bases, leaving 4 bases not matched to a gene. Germline V gene sequence: CDR1 SGHAT, CDR2 FQNNGV.

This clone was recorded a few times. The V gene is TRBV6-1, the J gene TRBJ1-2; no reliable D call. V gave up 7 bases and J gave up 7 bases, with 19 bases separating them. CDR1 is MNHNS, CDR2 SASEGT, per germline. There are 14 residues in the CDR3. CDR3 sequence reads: CASIQSGYSAGYTF. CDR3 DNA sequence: TGTGCCAGCATCCAAAGTGGATACTCGGCTGGCTACACCTTC.

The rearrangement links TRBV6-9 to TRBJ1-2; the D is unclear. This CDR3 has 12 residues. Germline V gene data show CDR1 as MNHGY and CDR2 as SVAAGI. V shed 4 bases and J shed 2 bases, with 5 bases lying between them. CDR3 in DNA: TGTGCCAGCAGTTCTCAGAACTATGGCTACACCTTC. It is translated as CASSSQNYGYTF.

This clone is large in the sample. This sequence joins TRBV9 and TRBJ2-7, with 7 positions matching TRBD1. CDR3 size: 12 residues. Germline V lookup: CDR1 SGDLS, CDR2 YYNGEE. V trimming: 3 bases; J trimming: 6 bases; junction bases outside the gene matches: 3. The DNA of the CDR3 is TGTGCCAGCAGCGCGACAGGGTTCGAGCAGTACTTC. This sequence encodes CASSATGFEQYF.

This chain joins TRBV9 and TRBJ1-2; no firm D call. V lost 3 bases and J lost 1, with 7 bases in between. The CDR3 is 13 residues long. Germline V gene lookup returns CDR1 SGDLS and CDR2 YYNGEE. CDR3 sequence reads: CASSGTDNYGYTF. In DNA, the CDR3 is TGTGCCAGCAGCGGGACGGATAACTATGGCTACACCTTC.

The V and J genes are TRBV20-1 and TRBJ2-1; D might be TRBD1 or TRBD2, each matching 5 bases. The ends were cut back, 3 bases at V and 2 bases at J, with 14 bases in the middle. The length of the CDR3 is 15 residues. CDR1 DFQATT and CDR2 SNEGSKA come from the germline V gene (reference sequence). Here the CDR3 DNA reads TGCAGTGCTAGGCCAGGGAGAGGCACCTACAATGAGCAGTTCTTC. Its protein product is CSARPGRGTYNEQFF.

CDR3 sequence reads: CASSFGNTIYF. In DNA form, the CDR3 reads TGTGCCAGCAGTTTTGGAAACACCATATATTTT. The rearrangement uses TRBV6-9 and TRBJ1-3; D not resolved. The V end lost 4 bases, the J end lost 3 bases, and 1 base lay between the germline ends. CDR1 is MNHGY, CDR2 SVAAGI, per germline. This CDR3 is 11 amino acids long.

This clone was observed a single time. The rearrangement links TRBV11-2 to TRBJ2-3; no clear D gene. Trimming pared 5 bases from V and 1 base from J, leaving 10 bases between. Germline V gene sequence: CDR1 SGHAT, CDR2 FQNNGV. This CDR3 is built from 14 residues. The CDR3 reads CASSPNYGTDTQYF. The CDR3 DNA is TGTGCCAGCAGCCCAAACTATGGCACAGATACGCAGTATTTT. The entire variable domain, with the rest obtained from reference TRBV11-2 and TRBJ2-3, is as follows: EAGVAQSPRYKIIEKRQSVAFWCNPISGHATLYWYQQILGQGPKLLIQFQNNGVVDDSQLPKDRFSAERLKGVDSTLKIQPAKLEDSAVYLCASSPNYGTDTQYFGPGTRLTVL.

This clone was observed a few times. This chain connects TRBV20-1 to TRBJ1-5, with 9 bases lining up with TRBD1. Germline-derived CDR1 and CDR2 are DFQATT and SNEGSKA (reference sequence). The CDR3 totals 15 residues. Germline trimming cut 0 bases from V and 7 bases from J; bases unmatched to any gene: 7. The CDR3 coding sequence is TGCAGTGCTAGAGACGGGACAGGGTCGAGCCAGCCCCAGCATTTT. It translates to CSARDGTGSSQPQHF.

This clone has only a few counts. In DNA form, the CDR3 reads TGTGCCAGCAGTGACGGATTCTATGGCTACACCTTC. Its translation is CASSDGFYGYTF. The rearrangement joins TRBV27 to TRBJ1-2; D not resolved. The V end lost 5 bases, the J end lost 4 bases, and 8 bases lay between the germline ends. The CDR3 is 12 amino acids. Germline assignment: CDR1 MNHEY and CDR2 SMNVEV (reference sequence).

The CDR3 sequence: CASSLDFGYGYTF. In DNA, the CDR3 is TGTGCCAGCAGCTTAGATTTTGGGTATGGCTACACCTTC. The V call is TRBV11-2, the J call TRBJ1-2, with D hard to call. The germline V gene encodes CDR1 SGHAT and CDR2 FQNNGV. The V and J ends lost 0 bases and 5 bases respectively, with 7 bases between them. CDR3 length: 13 residues.

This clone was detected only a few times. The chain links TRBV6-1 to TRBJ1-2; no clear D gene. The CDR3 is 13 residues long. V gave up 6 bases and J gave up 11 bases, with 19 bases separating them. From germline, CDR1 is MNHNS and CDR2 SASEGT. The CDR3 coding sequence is TGTGCCAGCAGCCCCCCGGGGTCCGCCCCGTACACCTTC. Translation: CASSPPGSAPYTF.

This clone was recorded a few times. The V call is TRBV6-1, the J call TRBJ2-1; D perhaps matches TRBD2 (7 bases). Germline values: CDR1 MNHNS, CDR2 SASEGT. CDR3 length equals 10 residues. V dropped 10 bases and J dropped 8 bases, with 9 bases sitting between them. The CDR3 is CATGGDEQFF. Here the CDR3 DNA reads TGTGCCACGGGGGGCGATGAGCAGTTCTTC.